Listed here are 15 T cell receptor beta chains from one sample, sequenced in a study of technical replicates of blood from a handful of donors. Assay used: immunoSEQ multiplex PCR; TCRdb lists only in-frame clones, some missing. The data contain over 50,000 clones, approximately 89% of them singletons. What was sequenced was PBMCs. These receptors all stem from a human donor in good health. Some clones in this sample may be carry-over from other donors' samples.

This clone was picked up one time. The V and J genes are TRBV5-1 and TRBJ2-7; 7 positions agree with TRBD2. With 4 bases clipped from V and 2 bases from J, the junction kept 6 bases outside the gene matches. Looked up from germline, CDR1 is SGHRS and CDR2 is YFSETQ. CDR3 length: 14 residues. In DNA form, the CDR3 reads TGCGCCAGCAGCCCCGACGGGGGGACCTACGAGCAGTACTTC. Its protein is CASSPDGGTYEQYF.

The V gene is TRBV10-3, the J gene TRBJ1-2; D is undetermined. CDR3 length: 11 amino acids. CDR1 ENHRY and CDR2 SYGVKD come from the germline V gene. V was shortened by 1 base and J by 8 bases, with 5 bases between the two germline ends. The DNA for the CDR3 is TGTGCCATCAGTGAGTTGAGGGGCTACACCTTC. It yields the protein CAISELRGYTF.

The chain is built from TRBV5-1 and TRBJ1-4; D is perhaps TRBD1 (5 bases). The CDR3 totals 14 residues. Trimming took 3 bases from V and 8 from J, leaving 14 bases between them. From germline, CDR1 is SGHRS and CDR2 YFSETQ. DNA of the CDR3: TGCGCCAGCAGCTCGCAGGGCGGGGGGGAAAAACTGTTTTTT. Translating it yields CASSSQGGGEKLFF.

The V and J genes are TRBV7-9 and TRBJ2-5; TRBD2 is a possible D gene (5 bases). The CDR3 is 14 residues long. Trimming cost V 4 bases and J 5 bases, with 14 bases left between them. The germline V gene has CDR1 SEHNR and CDR2 FQNEAQ (reference sequence). The CDR3 spells CASSSRTSGETQYF. CDR3 coding DNA: TGTGCCAGCAGCTCCCGGACGAGCGGCGAGACCCAGTACTTC.

This clone has just one count. The genes are TRBV30 and TRBJ2-2, with D possibly being TRBD2 (7 bases). Germline-derived CDR1 and CDR2 are GTSNPN and SVGIG (reference sequence). The CDR3 has 15 amino acids. Trimming took 3 bases from V and 6 from J, leaving 17 bases between them. CDR3 nucleotides: TGTGCCTGGAGATCGAGGGGGAGGGCCGCCGGGGAGCTGTTTTTT. It encodes CAWRSRGRAAGELFF. The whole variable domain, filled in from reference TRBV30 and TRBJ2-2, reads SQTIHQWPATLVQPVGSPLSLECTVEGTSNPNLYWYRQAAGRGLQLLFYSVGIGQISSEVPQNLSASRPQDRQFILSSKKLLLSDSGFYLCAWRSRGRAAGELFFGEGSRLTVL.

J is TRBJ1-6 and V is TRBV7-2, with a weak D call TRBD1 (6 bases). CDR3 length: 14 amino acids. Germline CDR1 is SGHTA and CDR2 is FQGNSA. The V end was cut by 5 bases, the J end by 7 bases, with 12 bases between. CDR3 coding DNA: TGTGCCAGCAGCAAAGACGGACAGAATTCACCCCTCCACTTT. It specifies CASSKDGQNSPLHF.

This chain joins TRBV5-6 and TRBJ2-3; 10 bases match TRBD2. The CDR3 length is 16 residues. Trimming took 2 bases from V and 3 from J; bases not matched to a gene: 6. Germline-derived CDR1 and CDR2 are SGHDT and YYEEEE. CDR3 residues: CASSFLAGAVTDTQYF. The DNA for the CDR3 is TGTGCCAGCAGCTTCCTAGCGGGAGCAGTGACAGATACGCAGTATTTT.

This chain links TRBV6-6 with TRBJ2-5; tentatively, D is TRBD2 (6 bases). Deletions cut 4 bases from V and 0 bases from J, with 12 bases between. The CDR3 runs to 15 residues. From germline, CDR1 is MNHNY and CDR2 SVGAGI (reference sequence). The CDR3: CASSSRGPYQETQYF. The CDR3 region has the DNA TGTGCCAGCAGTTCGCGGGGCCCGTACCAAGAGACCCAGTACTTC.

This chain joins TRBV7-2 and TRBJ1-5, with D uncertain. This CDR3 region has 13 residues. Per germline, CDR1 SGHTA and CDR2 FQGNSA. Trimming took 1 base from V and 5 from J, leaving 6 bases between them. CDR3 amino acids: CASSLGVDQPQHF. In DNA form, the CDR3 reads TGTGCCAGCAGCTTAGGTGTAGATCAGCCCCAGCATTTT.

The V call is TRBV5-1, the J call TRBJ1-2; weak D call: TRBD1 (5 bases). The ends were cut back, 0 bases at V and 8 bases at J, with 20 bases in the middle. CDR3 length: 16 amino acids. Germline lookup yields CDR1 SGHRS and CDR2 YFSETQ. DNA of the CDR3: TGCGCCAGCAGCTTGGGACAGCTCCCCCTCCTTGACGGCTACACCTTC. Its protein is CASSLGQLPLLDGYTF. Using reference TRBV5-1 and TRBJ1-2 for the parts outside the CDR3, the full variable domain is KAGVTQTPRYLIKTRGQQVTLSCSPISGHRSVSWYQQTPGQGLQFLFEYFSETQRNKGNFPGRFSGRQFSNSRSEMNVSTLELGDSALYLCASSLGQLPLLDGYTFGSGTRLTVV.

V gene TRBV6-5 combines with J gene TRBJ1-5, with D possibly being TRBD1 (6 bases). The length of the CDR3 is 15 residues. V gave up 5 bases and J gave up 0 bases, with 11 bases separating them. Looked up from germline, CDR1 is MNHEY and CDR2 is SVGAGI. The CDR3 DNA reads TGTGCCAGCAGTCTCGACAGGAATAGCAATCAGCCCCAGCATTTT. Protein sequence: CASSLDRNSNQPQHF.

This clone has a handful of counts. CDR3 region: CASSQDKSGSSGNTIYF. The CDR3 bases are TGTGCCAGCAGCCAAGATAAATCGGGGAGCTCTGGAAACACCATATATTTT. The chain recombines TRBV4-2 with TRBJ1-3; D is unclear. This CDR3 region has 17 residues. Per germline, CDR1 LGHNA and CDR2 YNFKEQ. Trimming removed 0 bases at V and 0 bases at J, with 12 bases between.

This chain connects TRBV7-2 to TRBJ2-3; D is possibly TRBD2 (6 bases). Germline-derived CDR1 and CDR2 are SGHTA and FQGNSA. The CDR3 spans 15 residues. V shed 6 bases and J shed 4 bases, with 17 bases lying between them. The CDR3 reads CASSPGGRGSDTQYF. CDR3 DNA: TGTGCCAGCAGTCCCGGCGGGCGGGGTTCAGATACGCAGTATTTT.

This clone occurred once. This rearrangement joins TRBV27 to TRBJ1-2, with a tentative D call TRBD1 (6 bases). V was clipped by 6 bases and J by 5 bases, with 13 bases between them. The CDR3 totals 13 residues. Germline assignment: CDR1 MNHEY and CDR2 SMNVEV (reference sequence). CDR3 loop: CASSLQGGYGYTF. CDR3 coding DNA: TGTGCCAGCAGCCTACAGGGAGGGTATGGCTACACCTTC.

This clone was counted once. This chain uses TRBV6-4 with TRBJ2-7; D unresolved. Trimming pared 2 bases from V and 5 bases from J, leaving 10 bases between. The germline V gene has CDR1 MRHNA and CDR2 SNTAGT. The CDR3 contains 13 residues. CDR3 residues: CASSDPPVHEQYF. The CDR3 DNA is TGTGCCAGCAGTGACCCCCCGGTCCACGAGCAGTACTTC.